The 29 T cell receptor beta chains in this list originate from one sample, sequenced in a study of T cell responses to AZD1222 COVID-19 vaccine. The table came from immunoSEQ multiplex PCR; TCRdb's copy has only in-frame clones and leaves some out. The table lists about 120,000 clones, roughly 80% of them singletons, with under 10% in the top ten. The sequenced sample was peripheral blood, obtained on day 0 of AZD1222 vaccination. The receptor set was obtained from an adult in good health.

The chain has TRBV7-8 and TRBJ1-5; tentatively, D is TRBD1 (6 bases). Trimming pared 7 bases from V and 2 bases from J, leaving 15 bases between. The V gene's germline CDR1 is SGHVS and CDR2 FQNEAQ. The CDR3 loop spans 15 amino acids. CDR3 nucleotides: TGTGCCAGCAATTTTGGGGGCTTTGGCAATCAGCCCCAGCATTTT. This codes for CASNFGGFGNQPQHF.

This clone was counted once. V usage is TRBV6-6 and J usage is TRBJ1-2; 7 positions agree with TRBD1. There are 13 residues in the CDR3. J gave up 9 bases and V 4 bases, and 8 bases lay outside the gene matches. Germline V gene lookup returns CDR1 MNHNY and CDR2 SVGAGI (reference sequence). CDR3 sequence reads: CASSSGTESSYTF. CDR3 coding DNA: TGTGCCAGCAGTTCCGGGACAGAATCTAGCTACACCTTC.

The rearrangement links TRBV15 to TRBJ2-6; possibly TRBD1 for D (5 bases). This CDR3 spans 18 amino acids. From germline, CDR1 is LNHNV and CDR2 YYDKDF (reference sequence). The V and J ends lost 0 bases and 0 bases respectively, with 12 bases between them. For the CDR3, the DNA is TGTGCCACCAGCAGAGATAGGGTAGACAGCTCTGGGGCCAACGTCCTGACTTTC. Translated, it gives CATSRDRVDSSGANVLTF.

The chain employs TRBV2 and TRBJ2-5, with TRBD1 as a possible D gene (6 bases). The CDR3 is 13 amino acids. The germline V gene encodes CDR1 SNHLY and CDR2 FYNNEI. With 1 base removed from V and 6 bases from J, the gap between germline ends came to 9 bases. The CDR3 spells CASSEGQGQTQYF. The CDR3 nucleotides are TGTGCCAGCAGTGAAGGGCAGGGGCAGACCCAGTACTTC.

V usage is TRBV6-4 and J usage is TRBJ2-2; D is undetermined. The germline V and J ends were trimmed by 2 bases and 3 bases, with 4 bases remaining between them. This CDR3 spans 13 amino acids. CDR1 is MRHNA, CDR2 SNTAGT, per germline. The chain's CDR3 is CASSDRDTGELFF. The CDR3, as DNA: TGTGCCAGCAGTGACAGGGACACCGGGGAGCTGTTTTTT.

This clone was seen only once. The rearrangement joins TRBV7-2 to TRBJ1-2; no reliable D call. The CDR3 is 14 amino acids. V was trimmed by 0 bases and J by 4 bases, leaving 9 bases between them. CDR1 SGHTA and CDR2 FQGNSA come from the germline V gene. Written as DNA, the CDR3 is TGTGCCAGCAGCTTAGCGACTTGGGGCTATGGCTACACCTTC. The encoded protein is CASSLATWGYGYTF.

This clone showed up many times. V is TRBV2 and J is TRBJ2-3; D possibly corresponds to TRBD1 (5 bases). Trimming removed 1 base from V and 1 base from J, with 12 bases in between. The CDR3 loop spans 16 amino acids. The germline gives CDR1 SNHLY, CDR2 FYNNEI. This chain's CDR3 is CASSEGSGHRTDTQYF. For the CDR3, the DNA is TGTGCCAGCAGTGAAGGTAGTGGACACCGCACAGATACGCAGTATTTT.

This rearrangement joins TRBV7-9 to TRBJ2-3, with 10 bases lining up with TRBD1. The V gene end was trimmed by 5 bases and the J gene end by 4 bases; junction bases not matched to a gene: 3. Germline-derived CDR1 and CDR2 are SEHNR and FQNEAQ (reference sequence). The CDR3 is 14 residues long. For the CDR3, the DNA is TGTGCCAGCAGCCAGGGACAGGGGTCAGATACGCAGTATTTT. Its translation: CASSQGQGSDTQYF.

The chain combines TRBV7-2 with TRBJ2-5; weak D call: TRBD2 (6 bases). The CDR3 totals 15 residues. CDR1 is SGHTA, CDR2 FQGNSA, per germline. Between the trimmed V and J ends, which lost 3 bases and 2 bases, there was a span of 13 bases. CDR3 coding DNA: TGTGCCAGCAGCTTTGGTAGCGGACGTCAAGAGACCCAGTACTTC. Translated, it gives CASSFGSGRQETQYF.

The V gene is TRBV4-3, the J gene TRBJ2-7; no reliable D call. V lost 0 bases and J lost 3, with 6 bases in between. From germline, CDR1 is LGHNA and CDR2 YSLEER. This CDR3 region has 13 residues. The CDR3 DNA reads TGCGCCAGCAGCCAAGATGGCCACTACGAGCAGTACTTC. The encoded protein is CASSQDGHYEQYF.

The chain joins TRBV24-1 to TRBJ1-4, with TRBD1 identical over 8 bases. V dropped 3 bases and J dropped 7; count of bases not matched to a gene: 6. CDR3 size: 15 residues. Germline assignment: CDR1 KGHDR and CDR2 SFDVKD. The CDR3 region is CATSDPRGRIEKLFF. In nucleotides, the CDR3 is TGTGCCACCAGTGATCCCAGGGGGCGAATTGAAAAACTGTTTTTT.

The CDR3 DNA is TGTGCCAGCCGAGGGCCTTCCAGCTCTGGAAACACCATATATTTT. Translating gives CASRGPSSSGNTIYF. The chain carries TRBV11-2 and TRBJ1-3; D ambiguous. Germline-derived CDR1 and CDR2 are SGHAT and FQNNGV. Trimming took off 8 bases at V and 0 bases at J, with 14 bases between the two ends. CDR3 size: 15 residues.

The CDR3 DNA reads TGTGCCAGTAGCCCCGACAGGGCGCGCAATCAGCCCCAGCATTTT. This codes for CASSPDRARNQPQHF. The J gene is TRBJ1-5, the V gene TRBV19; 7 nucleotides line up with TRBD1. Germline CDR1 LNHDA, CDR2 SQIVND (reference sequence). The CDR3 is made up of 15 amino acids. Germline trimming cut 6 bases from V and 2 bases from J; bases unmatched to any gene: 7. Variable domain in full (rest from reference TRBV19 and TRBJ1-5): DGGITQSPKYLFRKEGQNVTLSCEQNLNHDAMYWYRQDPGQGLRLIYYSQIVNDFQKGDIAEGYSVSREKKESFPLTVTSAQKNPTAFYLCASSPDRARNQPQHFGDGTRLSIL.

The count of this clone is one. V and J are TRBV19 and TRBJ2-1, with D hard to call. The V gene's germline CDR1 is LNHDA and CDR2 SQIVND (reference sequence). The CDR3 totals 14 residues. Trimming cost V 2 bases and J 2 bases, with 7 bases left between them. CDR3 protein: CASSIQDPYNEQFF. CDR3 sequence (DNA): TGTGCCAGTAGTATACAGGACCCCTACAATGAGCAGTTCTTC.

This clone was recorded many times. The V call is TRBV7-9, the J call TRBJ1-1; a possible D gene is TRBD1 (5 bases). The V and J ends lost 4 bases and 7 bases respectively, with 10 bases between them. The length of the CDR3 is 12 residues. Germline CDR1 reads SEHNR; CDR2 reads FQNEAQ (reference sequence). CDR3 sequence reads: CASSSQGDEAFF. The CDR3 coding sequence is TGTGCCAGCAGCTCTCAGGGAGATGAAGCTTTCTTT.

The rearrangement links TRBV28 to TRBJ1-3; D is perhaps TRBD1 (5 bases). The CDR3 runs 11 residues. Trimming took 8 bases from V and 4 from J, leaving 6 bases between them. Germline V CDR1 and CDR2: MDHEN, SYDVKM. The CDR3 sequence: CASGGGNTIYF. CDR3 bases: TGTGCCAGCGGGGGAGGAAACACCATATATTTT.

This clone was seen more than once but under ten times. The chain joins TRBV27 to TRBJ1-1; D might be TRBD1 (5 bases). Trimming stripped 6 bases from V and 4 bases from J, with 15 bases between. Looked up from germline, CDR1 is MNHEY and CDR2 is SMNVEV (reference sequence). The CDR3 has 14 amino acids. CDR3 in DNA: TGTGCCAGCAGAATTCGGCCGGGGGGCACTGAAGCTTTCTTT. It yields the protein CASRIRPGGTEAFF.

CDR3: CASSSTGSGAYNEQFF. The DNA for the CDR3 is TGCGCCAGCAGCTCAACAGGATCAGGGGCGTACAATGAGCAGTTCTTC. The V gene is TRBV5-1, the J gene TRBJ2-1; tentatively, D is TRBD1 (6 bases). This CDR3 spans 16 amino acids. Trimming pared 3 bases from V and 4 bases from J, leaving 17 bases between. Per the germline V gene, CDR1 is SGHRS and CDR2 is YFSETQ.

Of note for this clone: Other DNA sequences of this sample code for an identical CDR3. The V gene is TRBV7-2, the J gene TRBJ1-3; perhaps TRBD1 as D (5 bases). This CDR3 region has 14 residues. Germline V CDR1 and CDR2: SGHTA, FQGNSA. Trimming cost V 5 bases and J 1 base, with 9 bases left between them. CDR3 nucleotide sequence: TGTGCCAGCAGCCCTGGGACTTCTGGAAACACCATATATTTT. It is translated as CASSPGTSGNTIYF.

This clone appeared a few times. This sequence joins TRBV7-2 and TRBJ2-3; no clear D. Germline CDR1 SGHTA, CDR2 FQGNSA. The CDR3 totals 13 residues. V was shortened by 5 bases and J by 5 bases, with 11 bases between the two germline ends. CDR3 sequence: CASSLTLGDTQYF. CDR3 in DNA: TGTGCCAGCAGCCTGACCCTGGGAGATACGCAGTATTTT.

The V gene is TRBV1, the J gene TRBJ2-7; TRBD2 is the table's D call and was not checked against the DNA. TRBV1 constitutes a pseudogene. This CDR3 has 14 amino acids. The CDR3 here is CTSSQDLAGGQRNF. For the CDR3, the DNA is TGCACCAGCAGCCAAGATCTAGCGGGGGGGCAAAGAAACTTC.

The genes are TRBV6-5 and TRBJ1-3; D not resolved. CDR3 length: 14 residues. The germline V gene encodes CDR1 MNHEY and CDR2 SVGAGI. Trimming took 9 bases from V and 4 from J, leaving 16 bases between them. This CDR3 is CASASGSRGNTIYF. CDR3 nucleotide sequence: TGTGCCAGTGCCTCGGGGTCGAGAGGAAACACCATATATTTT.

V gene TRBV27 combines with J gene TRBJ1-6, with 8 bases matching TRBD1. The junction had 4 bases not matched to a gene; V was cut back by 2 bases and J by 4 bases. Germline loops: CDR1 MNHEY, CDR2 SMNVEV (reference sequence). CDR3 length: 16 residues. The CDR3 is CASSLAGQGYNSPLHF. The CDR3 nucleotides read TGTGCCAGCAGTTTAGCTGGACAGGGATATAATTCACCCCTCCACTTT.

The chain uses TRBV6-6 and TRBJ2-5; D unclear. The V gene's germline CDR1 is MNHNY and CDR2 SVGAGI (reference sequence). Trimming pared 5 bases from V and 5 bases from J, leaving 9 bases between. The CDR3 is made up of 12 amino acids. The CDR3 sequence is CASSKAAETQYF. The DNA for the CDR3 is TGTGCCAGCAGTAAGGCCGCGGAGACCCAGTACTTC.

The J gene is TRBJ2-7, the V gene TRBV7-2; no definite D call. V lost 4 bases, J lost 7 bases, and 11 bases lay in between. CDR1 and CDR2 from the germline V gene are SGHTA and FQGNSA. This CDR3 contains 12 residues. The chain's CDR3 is CASSSIMGEQYF. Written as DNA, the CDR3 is TGTGCCAGCAGCTCCATAATGGGGGAGCAGTACTTC.

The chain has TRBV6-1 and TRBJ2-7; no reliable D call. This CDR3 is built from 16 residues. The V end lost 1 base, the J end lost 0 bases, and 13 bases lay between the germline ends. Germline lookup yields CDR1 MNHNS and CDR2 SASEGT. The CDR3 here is CASSEEGHINSYEQYF. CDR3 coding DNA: TGTGCCAGCAGTGAAGAGGGTCACATCAACTCCTACGAGCAGTACTTC.

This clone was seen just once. The CDR3 region is CASTRDVPGNYGYTF. The CDR3 nucleotides read TGTGCCAGTACCAGGGATGTACCTGGGAACTATGGCTACACCTTC. The chain employs TRBV19 and TRBJ1-2; perhaps TRBD1 as D (5 bases). V lost 7 bases, J lost 2 bases, and 17 bases lay in between. This CDR3 contains 15 residues. Per the germline V gene, CDR1 is LNHDA and CDR2 is SQIVND (reference sequence). Full variable domain (outside the CDR3, taken from reference TRBV19 and TRBJ1-2): DGGITQSPKYLFRKEGQNVTLSCEQNLNHDAMYWYRQDPGQGLRLIYYSQIVNDFQKGDIAEGYSVSREKKESFPLTVTSAQKNPTAFYLCASTRDVPGNYGYTFGSGTRLTVV.

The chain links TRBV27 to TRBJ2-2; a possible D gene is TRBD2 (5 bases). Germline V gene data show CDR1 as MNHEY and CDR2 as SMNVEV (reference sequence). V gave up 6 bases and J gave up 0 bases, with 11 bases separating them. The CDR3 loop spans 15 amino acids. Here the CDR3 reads CASRGVDTNTGELFF. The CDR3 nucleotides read TGTGCCAGCAGGGGAGTCGATACGAACACCGGGGAGCTGTTTTTT.

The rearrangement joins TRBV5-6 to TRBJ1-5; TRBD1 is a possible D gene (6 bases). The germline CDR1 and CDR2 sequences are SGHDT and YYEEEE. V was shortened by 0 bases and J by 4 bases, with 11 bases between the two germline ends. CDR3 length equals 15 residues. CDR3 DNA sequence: TGTGCCAGCAGCTTGGGGGGGGCTGGAAATCAGCCCCAGCATTTT. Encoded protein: CASSLGGAGNQPQHF.